This passage covers 25 T cell receptor beta chains from one sample sequenced in a study of blood T cell repertoires in COVID-19 (dated by TCRdb to about 2020). Library preparation used the immunoSEQ multiplex PCR assay. Imported from immuneACCESS, the table was reduced by TCRdb to in-frame sequences with V and J called. These copies leave out some clones; in studies compared against another copy, an unresolved V gene accounts for under half, and the cause of the remainder is not known. This sample holds roughly 100,000 clones; about 80% were observed only once. More than 13% of the sample lies in the top ten. Material for sequencing was peripheral blood. The receptor source for this set is a woman in her fifties or sixties with acute or convalescent COVID-19.

This chain joins TRBV27 and TRBJ1-6; no firm D call. Germline V CDR1 and CDR2: MNHEY, SMNVEV (reference sequence). The CDR3 has 15 residues. V was pared by 3 bases and J by 1 base, with 7 bases between. CDR3 in DNA: TGTGCCAGCAGTTTTGAGGTGTCCTATAATTCACCCCTCCACTTT. Translating gives CASSFEVSYNSPLHF.

The chain joins TRBV5-6 to TRBJ1-1; D is uncertain. Germline V CDR1 and CDR2: SGHDT, YYEEEE. This CDR3 has 17 residues. The V end lost 4 bases, the J end lost 1 base, and 20 bases lay between the germline ends. The CDR3 nucleotides read TGTGCCAGCAGCCTGAATCCTTCACAGAGACAGAACACTGAAGCTTTCTTT. It is translated as CASSLNPSQRQNTEAFF.

J is TRBJ2-7 and V is TRBV28; no firm D call. V gave up 5 bases and J gave up 0 bases, with 11 bases separating them. The CDR3 is made up of 14 amino acids. Germline V gene sequence: CDR1 MDHEN, CDR2 SYDVKM. The CDR3 region is CASSPSGVSYEQYF. The CDR3 DNA reads as TGTGCCAGCAGTCCCTCAGGTGTCTCCTACGAGCAGTACTTC.

The V and J genes are TRBV2 and TRBJ2-5, with 8 bases that match TRBD1. With 5 bases clipped from V and 5 bases from J, the junction kept 7 bases outside the gene matches. CDR3 length equals 14 residues. Germline CDR1 SNHLY, CDR2 FYNNEI. The DNA of the CDR3 is TGTGCCAGCAGTCCTGGACAGGGCGGGGAGACCCAGTACTTC. Its translation: CASSPGQGGETQYF.

This chain joins TRBV9 and TRBJ1-6, with a possible D match to TRBD1 (5 bases). The CDR3 loop spans 15 amino acids. The V gene's germline CDR1 is SGDLS and CDR2 YYNGEE. V shed 0 bases and J shed 9 bases, with 13 bases lying between them. The CDR3 is CASSVGPLGGSPLHF. The CDR3 coding sequence is TGTGCCAGCAGCGTAGGCCCCCTGGGGGGTTCACCCCTCCACTTT. Together with reference TRBV9 and TRBJ1-6, the CDR3 gives the full variable domain: DSGVTQTPKHLITATGQRVTLRCSPRSGDLSVYWYQQSLDQGLQFLIQYYNGEERAKGNILERFSAQQFPDLHSELNLSSLELGDSALYFCASSVGPLGGSPLHFGNGTRLTVT.

V usage is TRBV9 and J usage is TRBJ1-1; 8 nucleotides align to TRBD1. With 2 bases clipped from V and 3 bases from J, the junction kept 9 bases outside the gene matches. The germline V gene encodes CDR1 SGDLS and CDR2 YYNGEE. The CDR3 length is 16 residues. The CDR3 spells CASSVNPGGADTEAFF. The CDR3 DNA is TGTGCCAGCAGCGTTAACCCAGGGGGCGCAGACACTGAAGCTTTCTTT.

This chain uses TRBV7-2 with TRBJ2-7, with 8 nucleotides matching TRBD1. The CDR3 covers 16 residues. Germline CDR1 and CDR2: SGHTA and FQGNSA. J lost 4 bases, V lost 6 bases, and 14 bases had no gene match. DNA for the CDR3: TGTGCCAGCAGTCGACAGGGGATGGGGCTGGATTACGAGCAGTACTTC. Protein product: CASSRQGMGLDYEQYF.

This chain uses TRBV28 with TRBJ1-6, with D possibly TRBD1 on 5 matching bases. Trimming left V 5 bases short and J 10 bases short, with 15 bases between. The CDR3 covers 14 residues. Per germline, CDR1 MDHEN and CDR2 SYDVKM. CDR3 region: CASSPYSQGSPLHF. The CDR3 bases are TGTGCCAGCAGTCCCTATTCCCAGGGCTCACCCCTCCACTTT. The complete variable domain, with remaining parts taken from reference TRBV28 and TRBJ1-6, reads DVKVTQSSRYLVKRTGEKVFLECVQDMDHENMFWYRQDPGLGLRLIYFSYDVKMKEKGDIPEGYSVSREKKERFSLILESASTNQTSMYLCASSPYSQGSPLHFGNGTRLTVT.

The V and J genes are TRBV28 and TRBJ2-7; D not certain. Germline V lookup: CDR1 MDHEN, CDR2 SYDVKM. Trimming took off 10 bases at V and 2 bases at J, with 18 bases between the two ends. The CDR3 is made up of 14 amino acids. The CDR3 nucleotides are TGTGCCATCCGTGGTCAGCCGACACCCTACGAGCAGTACTTC. Encoded protein: CAIRGQPTPYEQYF.

V and J are TRBV4-1 and TRBJ1-2, with a tentative D call TRBD1 (6 bases). V was cut by 0 bases and J by 1 base, with 9 bases left in between. The CDR3 loop spans 15 amino acids. Per the germline V gene, CDR1 is MGHRA and CDR2 is YSYEKL. The chain's CDR3 is CASSQEWGLNYGYTF. The DNA for the CDR3 is TGCGCCAGCAGCCAAGAATGGGGGCTTAACTATGGCTACACCTTC.

CDR3 sequence: CASSHTSGGITDTQYF. CDR3 bases: TGCGCCAGCAGCCATACTAGCGGGGGGATCACAGATACGCAGTATTTT. V usage is TRBV4-1 and J usage is TRBJ2-3; 12 bases map to TRBD2. Germline V gives CDR1 MGHRA, CDR2 YSYEKL. V was clipped by 3 bases and J by 2 bases; unmatched bases: 3. The CDR3 totals 16 residues.

This chain links TRBV19 with TRBJ2-5, with TRBD1 matching over 8 bases. The CDR3 has 14 amino acids. Germline V gives CDR1 LNHDA, CDR2 SQIVND (reference sequence). The V gene end was trimmed by 5 bases and the J gene end by 4 bases; junction bases not matched to a gene: 6. The DNA for the CDR3 is TGTGCCAGTAGTCGGACAGGGCTTGGAGAGACCCAGTACTTC. Translating gives CASSRTGLGETQYF.

This clone was seen only a few times. V is TRBV19 and J is TRBJ1-5, with D tentatively TRBD1 (6 bases). Per germline, CDR1 LNHDA and CDR2 SQIVND (reference sequence). This CDR3 contains 14 residues. Deletions cut 0 bases from V and 7 bases from J, with 10 bases between. CDR3 DNA: TGTGCCAGTAGTATAGATCGGGGGGCCCAGCCCCAGCATTTT. This gives the protein CASSIDRGAQPQHF.

The J gene is TRBJ2-1, the V gene TRBV2; TRBD2 matches at 15 bases. The CDR3 has 16 amino acids. The J segment lost 9 bases and the V segment lost 7 bases, leaving 10 bases of the junction unmatched. CDR1 and CDR2 (germline): SNHLY, FYNNEI. The CDR3: CASMGTSGRSYGEQFF. CDR3 sequence (DNA): TGTGCCAGCATGGGGACTAGCGGGAGGTCCTATGGTGAGCAGTTCTTC.

CDR3 coding DNA: TGTGCCAGTATCTCCAATAGGGGACTATTCTATGGCTACACCTTC. Protein: CASISNRGLFYGYTF. The chain carries TRBV19 and TRBJ1-2; maybe TRBD1 (5 bases). The V gene lost 7 bases and the J gene lost 4 bases, with 19 bases spanning the gap. The germline V gene has CDR1 LNHDA and CDR2 SQIVND (reference sequence). The CDR3 has 15 residues.

The rearrangement links TRBV5-1 to TRBJ2-7, with TRBD2 identical over 10 bases. Germline CDR1 reads SGHRS; CDR2 reads YFSETQ. This CDR3 comprises 12 residues. The V and J ends lost 7 bases and 9 bases, in that order; junction bases with no gene match: 7. The CDR3 DNA sequence: TGCGCCAGCGGACTAGCGGAGGGGGGGCAGTACTTC. Its translation is CASGLAEGGQYF.

The chain has TRBV3-1 (or the pseudogene TRBV3-2) and TRBJ2-1; 9 nucleotides agree with TRBD1. This CDR3 has 16 residues. The V gene end was trimmed by 5 bases and the J gene end by 8 bases; junction bases not matched to a gene: 13. Germline loops: CDR1 LGHDT, CDR2 YNNKEL (reference sequence). The CDR3 DNA reads as TGTGCCAGCAGCTCGGGACAGGGAAGGTCGTCCGATGAGCAGTTCTTC. It encodes CASSSGQGRSSDEQFF.

The V and J genes are TRBV2 and TRBJ1-3, with a possible D match to TRBD1 (5 bases). Between the trimmed V and J ends, which lost 5 bases and 1 base, there was a span of 9 bases. Germline values: CDR1 SNHLY, CDR2 FYNNEI. The CDR3 length is 14 residues. CDR3 protein: CASSLRQSGNTIYF. CDR3 DNA sequence: TGTGCCAGCAGTCTGAGACAGTCTGGAAACACCATATATTTT.

The V call is TRBV3-1 (or the pseudogene TRBV3-2), the J call TRBJ1-2; a weak D match, TRBD1 (5 bases). The CDR3 totals 15 residues. CDR1 is LGHDT, CDR2 YNNKEL, per germline (reference sequence). V dropped 0 bases and J dropped 3 bases, with 11 bases sitting between them. The CDR3 DNA sequence: TGTGCCAGCAGCCAAGAAATGACAGAATACTATGGCTACACCTTC. It specifies CASSQEMTEYYGYTF.

The rearrangement joins TRBV5-1 to TRBJ1-2; D is possibly TRBD1 (5 bases). The V gene's germline CDR1 is SGHRS and CDR2 YFSETQ. This CDR3 has 16 residues. V was clipped by 0 bases and J by 7 bases, with 19 bases between them. The CDR3 DNA is TGCGCCAGCAGCTTGGCGGGCGGGACGGGTCAAGCTGGCTACACCTTC. It codes for CASSLAGGTGQAGYTF.

The V gene is TRBV19, the J gene TRBJ2-5; a weak D match, TRBD1 (6 bases). V dropped 5 bases and J dropped 2 bases, with 9 bases sitting between them. The CDR3 has 13 amino acids. Germline values: CDR1 LNHDA, CDR2 SQIVND (reference sequence). The CDR3 protein is CASSPGQQETQYF. DNA of the CDR3: TGTGCCAGTAGTCCCGGACAGCAAGAGACCCAGTACTTC.

This CDR3 is CASSNRWSGYTF. CDR3 coding DNA: TGTGCCAGCAGCAACCGGTGGTCCGGCTACACCTTC. V usage is TRBV21-1 and J usage is TRBJ1-2. TRBV21-1 counts as a pseudogene. The CDR3 covers 12 residues.

The V gene is TRBV28, the J gene TRBJ2-1; unclear D gene. Germline V gene lookup returns CDR1 MDHEN and CDR2 SYDVKM. The CDR3 sequence is 12 residues long. V was pared by 7 bases and J by 9 bases, with 13 bases between. CDR3 residues: CASTSVIGEQFF. The CDR3, as DNA: TGTGCCAGCACCTCCGTGATCGGTGAGCAGTTCTTC.

The rearrangement uses TRBV2 and TRBJ2-5, with 10 bases that match TRBD2. Germline V lookup: CDR1 SNHLY, CDR2 FYNNEI. V shed 6 bases and J 5 bases; nucleotides not matched to a gene: 6. This CDR3 is 14 amino acids long. This CDR3 is CASRVGTSAETQYF. The CDR3 DNA is TGTGCCAGCAGGGTTGGGACTAGCGCCGAGACCCAGTACTTC.

V gene TRBV10-1 combines with J gene TRBJ2-3; 13 nucleotides match TRBD2. After removal of 4 bases from V and 2 bases from J, the junction contained 3 bases not matched to a gene. The CDR3 contains 16 residues. Germline V lookup: CDR1 WNHNN, CDR2 SYGVQD (reference sequence). CDR3 in amino acids: CASSGGTSGTTDTQYF. The CDR3 nucleotides are TGCGCCAGCAGTGGGGGGACTAGCGGGACCACAGATACGCAGTATTTT.